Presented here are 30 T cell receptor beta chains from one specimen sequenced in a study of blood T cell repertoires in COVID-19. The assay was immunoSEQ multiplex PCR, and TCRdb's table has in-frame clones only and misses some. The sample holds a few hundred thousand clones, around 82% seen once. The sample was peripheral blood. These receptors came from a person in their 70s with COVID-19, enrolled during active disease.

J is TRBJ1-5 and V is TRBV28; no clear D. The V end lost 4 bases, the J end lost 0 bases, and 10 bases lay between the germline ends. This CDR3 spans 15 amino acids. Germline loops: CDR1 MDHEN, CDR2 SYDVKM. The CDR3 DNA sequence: TGTGCCAGCAGTTCCCATACTTATAGCAATCAGCCCCAGCATTTT. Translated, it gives CASSSHTYSNQPQHF.

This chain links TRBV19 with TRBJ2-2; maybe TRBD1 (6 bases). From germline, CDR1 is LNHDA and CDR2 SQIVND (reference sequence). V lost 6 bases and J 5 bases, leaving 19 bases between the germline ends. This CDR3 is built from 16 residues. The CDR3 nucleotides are TGTGCCAGTAGCAGCCCCAGGGGCCTGAGTACCGGGGAGCTGTTTTTT. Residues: CASSSPRGLSTGELFF.

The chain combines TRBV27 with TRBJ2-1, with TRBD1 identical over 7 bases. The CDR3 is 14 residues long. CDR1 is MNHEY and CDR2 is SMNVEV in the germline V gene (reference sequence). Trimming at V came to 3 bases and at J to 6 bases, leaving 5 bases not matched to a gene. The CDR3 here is CASSFDRVSNEQFF. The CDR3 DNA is TGTGCCAGCAGTTTTGACAGGGTCAGCAATGAGCAGTTCTTC.

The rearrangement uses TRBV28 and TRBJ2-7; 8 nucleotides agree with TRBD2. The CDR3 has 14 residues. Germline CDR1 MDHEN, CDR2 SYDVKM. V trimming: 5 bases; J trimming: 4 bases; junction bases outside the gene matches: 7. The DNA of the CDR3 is TGTGCCAGCAGTAAGGGACTAGTAGGGTACGAGCAGTACTTC. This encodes CASSKGLVGYEQYF.

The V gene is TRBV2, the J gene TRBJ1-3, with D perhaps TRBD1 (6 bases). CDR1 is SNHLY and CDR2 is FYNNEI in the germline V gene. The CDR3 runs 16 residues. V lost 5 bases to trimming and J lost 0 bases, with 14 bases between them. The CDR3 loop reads CASSKGQTFSGNTIYF. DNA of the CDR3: TGTGCCAGCAGTAAAGGACAGACATTCTCTGGAAACACCATATATTTT.

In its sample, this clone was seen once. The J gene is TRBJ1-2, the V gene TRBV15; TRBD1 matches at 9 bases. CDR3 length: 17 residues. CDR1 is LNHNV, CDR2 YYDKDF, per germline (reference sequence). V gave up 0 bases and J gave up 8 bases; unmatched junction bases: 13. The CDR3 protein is CATSRDWLTGGSRGYTF. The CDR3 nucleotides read TGTGCCACCAGCAGAGATTGGCTTACAGGGGGCTCGCGGGGCTACACCTTC.

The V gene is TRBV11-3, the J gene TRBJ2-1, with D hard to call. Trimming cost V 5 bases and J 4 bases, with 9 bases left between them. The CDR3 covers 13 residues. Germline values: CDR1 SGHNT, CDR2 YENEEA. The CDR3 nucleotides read TGTGCCAGCAGCCGCGGATCGTACAATGAGCAGTTCTTC. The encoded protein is CASSRGSYNEQFF.

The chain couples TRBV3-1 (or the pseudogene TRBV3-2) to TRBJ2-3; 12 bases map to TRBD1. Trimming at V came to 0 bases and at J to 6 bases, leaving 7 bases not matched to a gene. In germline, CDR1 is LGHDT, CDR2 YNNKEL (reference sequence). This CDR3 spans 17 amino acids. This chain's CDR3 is CASSQDQGQGAADTQYF. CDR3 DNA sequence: TGTGCCAGCAGCCAAGATCAGGGACAGGGGGCCGCGGATACGCAGTATTTT.

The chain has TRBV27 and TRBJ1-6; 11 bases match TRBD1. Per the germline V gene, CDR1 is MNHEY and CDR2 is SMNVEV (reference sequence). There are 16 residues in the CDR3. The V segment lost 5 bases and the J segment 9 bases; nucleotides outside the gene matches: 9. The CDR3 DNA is TGTGCCAGCAGTGCGTCCCCCGGGACAGGGGGTTCACCCCTCCACTTT. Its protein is CASSASPGTGGSPLHF.

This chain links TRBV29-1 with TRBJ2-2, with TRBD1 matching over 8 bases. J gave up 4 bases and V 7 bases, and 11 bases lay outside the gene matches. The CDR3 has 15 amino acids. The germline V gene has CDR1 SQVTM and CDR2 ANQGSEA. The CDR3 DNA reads TGCAGCGGTGGGCCGGGGACAGGAGTCACCGGGGAGCTGTTTTTT. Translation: CSGGPGTGVTGELFF.

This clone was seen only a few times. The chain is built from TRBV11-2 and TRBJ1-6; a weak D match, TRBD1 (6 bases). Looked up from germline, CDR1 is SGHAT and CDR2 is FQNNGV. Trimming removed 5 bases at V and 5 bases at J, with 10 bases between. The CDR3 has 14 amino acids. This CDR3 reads CASSRTANNSPLHF. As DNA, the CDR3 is TGTGCCAGCAGCCGGACAGCTAATAATTCACCCCTCCACTTT.

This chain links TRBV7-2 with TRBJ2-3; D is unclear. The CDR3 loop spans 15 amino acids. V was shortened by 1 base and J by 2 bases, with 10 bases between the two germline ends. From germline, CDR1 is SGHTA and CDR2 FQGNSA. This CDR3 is CASSLVIATTDTQYF. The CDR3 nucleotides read TGTGCCAGCAGCTTAGTCATCGCTACCACAGATACGCAGTATTTT.

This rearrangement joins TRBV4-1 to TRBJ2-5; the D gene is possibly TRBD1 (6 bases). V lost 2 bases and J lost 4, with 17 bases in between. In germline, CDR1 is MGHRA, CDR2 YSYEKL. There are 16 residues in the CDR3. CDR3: CASSQTPNRVLETQYF. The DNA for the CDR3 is TGCGCCAGCAGCCAAACCCCAAACAGGGTCCTAGAGACCCAGTACTTC.

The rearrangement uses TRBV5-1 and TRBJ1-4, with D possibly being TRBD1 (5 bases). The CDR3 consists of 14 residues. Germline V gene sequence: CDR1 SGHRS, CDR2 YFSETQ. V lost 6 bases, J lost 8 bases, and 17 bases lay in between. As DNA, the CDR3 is TGCGCCAGCACCTCGGGCAGGGCGCAGGAAAAACTGTTTTTT. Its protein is CASTSGRAQEKLFF.

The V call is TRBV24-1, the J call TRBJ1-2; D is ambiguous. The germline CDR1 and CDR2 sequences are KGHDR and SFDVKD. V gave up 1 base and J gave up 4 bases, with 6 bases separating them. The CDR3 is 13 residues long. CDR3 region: CATSDLQFYGYTF. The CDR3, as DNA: TGTGCCACCAGTGATTTACAGTTCTATGGCTACACCTTC.

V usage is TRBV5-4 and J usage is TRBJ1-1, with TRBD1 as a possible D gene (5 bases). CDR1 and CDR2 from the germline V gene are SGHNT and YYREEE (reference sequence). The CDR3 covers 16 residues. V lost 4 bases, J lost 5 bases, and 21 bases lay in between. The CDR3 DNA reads TGTGCCAGCAGCGGTTCACAGGCTTTCAAGGGGACTGAAGCTTTCTTT. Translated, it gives CASSGSQAFKGTEAFF.

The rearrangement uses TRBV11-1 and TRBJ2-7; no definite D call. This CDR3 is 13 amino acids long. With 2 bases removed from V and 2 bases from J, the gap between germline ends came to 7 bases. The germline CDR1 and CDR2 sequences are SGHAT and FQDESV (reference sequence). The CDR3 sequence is CASSLTRTYEQYF. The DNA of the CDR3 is TGTGCCAGCAGCTTAACCAGAACCTACGAGCAGTACTTC.

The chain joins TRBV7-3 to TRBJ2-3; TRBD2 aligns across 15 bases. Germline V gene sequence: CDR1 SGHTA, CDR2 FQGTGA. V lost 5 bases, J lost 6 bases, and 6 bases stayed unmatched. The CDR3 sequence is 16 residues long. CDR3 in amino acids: CASSEGLAGGSDTQYF. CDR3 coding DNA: TGTGCCAGCAGCGAGGGACTAGCGGGAGGAAGTGATACGCAGTATTTT.

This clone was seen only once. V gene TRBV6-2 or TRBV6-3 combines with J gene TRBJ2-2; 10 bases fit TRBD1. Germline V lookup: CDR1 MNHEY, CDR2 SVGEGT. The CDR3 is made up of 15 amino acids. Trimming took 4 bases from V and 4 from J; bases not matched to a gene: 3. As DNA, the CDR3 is TGTGCCAGCAGTTCTCGACAGGGGGCCACCGGGGAGCTGTTTTTT. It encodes CASSSRQGATGELFF.

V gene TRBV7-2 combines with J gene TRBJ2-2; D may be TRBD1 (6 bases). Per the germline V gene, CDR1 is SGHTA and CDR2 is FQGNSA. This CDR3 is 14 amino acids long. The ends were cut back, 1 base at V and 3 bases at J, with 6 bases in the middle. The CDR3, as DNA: TGTGCCAGCAGCTTAGGGACAGACACCGGGGAGCTGTTTTTT. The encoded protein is CASSLGTDTGELFF.

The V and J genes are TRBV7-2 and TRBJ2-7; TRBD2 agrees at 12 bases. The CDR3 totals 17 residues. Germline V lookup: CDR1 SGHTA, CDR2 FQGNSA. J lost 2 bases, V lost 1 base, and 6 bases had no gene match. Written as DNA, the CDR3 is TGTGCCAGCAGCTTAGTTCAGCTAGCGGGAGGGCCCTACGAGCAGTACTTC. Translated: CASSLVQLAGGPYEQYF.

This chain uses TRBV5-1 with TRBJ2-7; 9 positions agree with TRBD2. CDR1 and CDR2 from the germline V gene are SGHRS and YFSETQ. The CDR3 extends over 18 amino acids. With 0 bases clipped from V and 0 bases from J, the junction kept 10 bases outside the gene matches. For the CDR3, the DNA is TGCGCCAGCAGCTTGGGGCCGACGGCTAGCGGGACCTCCTACGAGCAGTACTTC. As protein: CASSLGPTASGTSYEQYF.

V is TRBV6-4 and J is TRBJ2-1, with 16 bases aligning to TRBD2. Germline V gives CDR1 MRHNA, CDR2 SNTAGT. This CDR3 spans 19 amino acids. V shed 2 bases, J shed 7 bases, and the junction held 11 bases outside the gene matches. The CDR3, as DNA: TGTGCCAGCAGTGACCCGGGACTAGCGGGGGGGCCAATATTGAATGAGCAGTTCTTC. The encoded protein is CASSDPGLAGGPILNEQFF.

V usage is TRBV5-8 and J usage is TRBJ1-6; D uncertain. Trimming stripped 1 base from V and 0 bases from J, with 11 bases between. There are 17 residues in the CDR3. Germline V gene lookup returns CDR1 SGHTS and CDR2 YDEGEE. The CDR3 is CASSLSRPSSYNSPLHF. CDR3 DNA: TGTGCCAGCAGCTTGTCGAGGCCGAGCTCCTATAATTCACCCCTCCACTTT.

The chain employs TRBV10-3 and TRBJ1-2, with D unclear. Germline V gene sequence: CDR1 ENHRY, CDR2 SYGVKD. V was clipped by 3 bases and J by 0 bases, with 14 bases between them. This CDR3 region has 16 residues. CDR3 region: CAISDPSKQPNYGYTF. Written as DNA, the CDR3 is TGTGCCATCAGTGACCCCTCCAAACAACCTAACTATGGCTACACCTTC.

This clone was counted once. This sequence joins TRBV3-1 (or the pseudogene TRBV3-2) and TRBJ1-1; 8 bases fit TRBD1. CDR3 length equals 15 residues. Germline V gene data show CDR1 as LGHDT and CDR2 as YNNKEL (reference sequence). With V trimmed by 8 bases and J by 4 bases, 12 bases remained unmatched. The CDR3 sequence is CASLGQGARTTEAFF. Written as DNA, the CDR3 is TGTGCCAGCTTGGGCCAGGGGGCCCGCACCACTGAAGCTTTCTTT.

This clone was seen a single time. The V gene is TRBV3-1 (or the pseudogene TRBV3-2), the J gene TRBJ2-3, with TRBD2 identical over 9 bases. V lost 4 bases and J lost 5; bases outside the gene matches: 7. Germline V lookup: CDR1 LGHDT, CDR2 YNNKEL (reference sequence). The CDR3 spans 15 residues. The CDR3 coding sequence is TGTGCCAGCAGCCTAAGCGGGGGGCCGAGAGATACGCAGTATTTT. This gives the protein CASSLSGGPRDTQYF.

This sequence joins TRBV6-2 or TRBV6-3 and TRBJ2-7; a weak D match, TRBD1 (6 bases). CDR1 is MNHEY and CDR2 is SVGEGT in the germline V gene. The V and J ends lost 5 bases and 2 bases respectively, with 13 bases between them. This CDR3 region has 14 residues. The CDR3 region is CASSNGPGAYEQYF. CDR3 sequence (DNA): TGTGCCAGCAGTAACGGGCCAGGGGCCTACGAGCAGTACTTC.

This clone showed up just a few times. In DNA, the CDR3 is TGTGCCAGCAGCTTGATAGGGGCAGGGGGCTACACCTTC. This encodes CASSLIGAGGYTF. The chain joins TRBV5-4 to TRBJ1-2; weak D call: TRBD1 (5 bases). V lost 1 base and J lost 8, with 12 bases in between. CDR3 length: 13 residues. Germline V gene sequence: CDR1 SGHNT, CDR2 YYREEE (reference sequence).

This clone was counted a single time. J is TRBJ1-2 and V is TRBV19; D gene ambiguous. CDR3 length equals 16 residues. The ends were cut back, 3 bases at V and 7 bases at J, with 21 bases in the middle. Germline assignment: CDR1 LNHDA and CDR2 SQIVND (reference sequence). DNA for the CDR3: TGTGCCAGTAGTATGGTCAACCTTAACCCCGGCGGTGGCTACACCTTC. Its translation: CASSMVNLNPGGGYTF.